The 5 T cell receptor beta chains below all came from one sample that was sequenced in a study of T cells after yellow fever vaccination. Via MiXCR, TCRdb re-called the 5' RACE reads, giving one row per CDR3 protein. Of about 210,000 distinct CDR3 sequences listed, less than 3.5% are singletons. Specimen: CD4+ T cells sorted from PBMCs, collected 10 days after the yellow fever booster vaccination. All receptors come from a man between 18 and 29 years old who received the YFV17D yellow fever vaccine.

This clonotype was seen repeatedly, ten times or more. This rearrangement joins TRBV10-3 to TRBJ2-7, with D perhaps TRBD1 (5 bases). CDR3 length: 13 amino acids. The ends were cut back, 2 bases at V and 3 bases at J, with 8 bases in the middle. Germline loops: CDR1 ENHRY, CDR2 SYGVKD. The CDR3 region has the DNA TGTGCCATCAGTGAGGGGCAGGGCTACGAGCAGTACTTC. This encodes CAISEGQGYEQYF.

The chain employs TRBV20-1 and TRBJ1-2; D not resolved. CDR1 is DFQATT and CDR2 is SNEGSKA in the germline V gene (reference sequence). V dropped 8 bases and J dropped 3 bases, with 16 bases sitting between them. The CDR3 contains 13 residues. The DNA for the CDR3 is TGCAGTTTAGAGGGATCAGTTGACTATGGCTACACCTTC. Translated, it gives CSLEGSVDYGYTF.

This clonotype occurred many times. The J gene is TRBJ2-1, the V gene TRBV20-1; TRBD2 aligns across 10 bases. The J segment lost 1 base and the V segment lost 3 bases, leaving 9 bases of the junction unmatched. CDR3 length: 17 residues. Looked up from germline, CDR1 is DFQATT and CDR2 is SNEGSKA (reference sequence). The CDR3 here is CSASYPSGGDSYNEQFF. CDR3 in DNA: TGCAGTGCTAGTTACCCTAGCGGGGGCGATTCCTACAATGAGCAGTTCTTC.

This clonotype has a handful of counts. V gene TRBV6-1 combines with J gene TRBJ2-3, with D perhaps matching TRBD1 (5 bases). The CDR3 loop spans 15 amino acids. The germline V and J ends were trimmed by 2 bases and 6 bases, with 15 bases remaining between them. The germline CDR1 and CDR2 sequences are MNHNS and SASEGT. For the CDR3, the DNA is TGTGCCAGCAGTGAAATGGTTGGGGCAGGGGATACGCAGTATTTT. Amino acid sequence: CASSEMVGAGDTQYF.

This clonotype has only a few counts. This chain joins TRBV6-2 or TRBV6-3 and TRBJ2-6; no definite D call. Germline values: CDR1 MNHEY, CDR2 SVGEGT. V lost 6 bases and J lost 1, with 10 bases in between. The CDR3 contains 15 residues. CDR3 DNA sequence: TGTGCCAGCAGCCAACGCCCTTCTGGGGCCAACGTCCTGACTTTC. It encodes CASSQRPSGANVLTF.